This T cell receptor beta chain was identified during a study of blood T cell repertoires in COVID-19. Seattle patients were enrolled while actively infected and followed longitudinally. The assay was immunoSEQ multiplex PCR, and TCRdb's table has in-frame clones only and misses some. Here the sample spans a few hundred thousand clones, roughly 80% being singletons. V was clipped by 9 bases and J by 5 bases, with 13 bases between them. This CDR3 is 12 amino acids long. Germline CDR1 and CDR2: MNHEY and SVGAGI. The sequence was collected from an older person with COVID-19, enrolled during active disease. The specimen was peripheral blood. This sequence joins TRBV6-5 and TRBJ2-5; D uncertain. The CDR3 protein is CASQSLGETQYF. The CDR3 DNA sequence: TGTGCCAGTCAGTCCCTCGGGGAGACCCAGTACTTC.